One sample yielded the 15 T cell receptor beta chains listed below, sequenced in a study of blood T cell repertoires in COVID-19. Repertoires were generated with immunoSEQ multiplex PCR, while TCRdb's copy carries only in-frame clones and drops some. The sample carries roughly 430,000 clones, about 88% recorded once. The sample taken for sequencing was PBMCs or T cells enriched from blood (not recorded which). These receptors all come from a woman aged 18-30 years who had been exposed to COVID-19.

This clone has more than one count but fewer than ten. The V gene is TRBV30, the J gene TRBJ1-2; D remains ambiguous. Trimming shortened V by 2 bases and J by 2 bases, and 12 bases separated the two germline ends. From germline, CDR1 is GTSNPN and CDR2 SVGIG (reference sequence). The CDR3 has 14 amino acids. The CDR3 nucleotides read TGTGCCTGGAGTTCGGGGAATTTCAACTATGGCTACACCTTC. It specifies CAWSSGNFNYGYTF.

The gene calls are TRBV21-1 and TRBJ2-3; no check of the table's D call, TRBD1, against the DNA was made. TRBV21-1 has pseudogene status. The CDR3 has 12 amino acids. The CDR3 coding sequence is TGTGCCAGCAGCCTACAGAGAGATACGCAGTATTTT. Protein sequence: CASSLQRDTQYF.

The rearrangement uses TRBV6-5 and TRBJ2-1; D is perhaps TRBD2 (5 bases). The CDR3 is 13 residues long. The germline CDR1 and CDR2 sequences are MNHEY and SVGAGI. V lost 0 bases and J lost 10, with 10 bases in between. This CDR3 reads CASSYSGVEEQFF. DNA for the CDR3: TGTGCCAGCAGTTACTCGGGAGTGGAGGAGCAGTTCTTC.

V gene TRBV5-8 combines with J gene TRBJ1-3; D is possibly TRBD1 (5 bases). The V gene's germline CDR1 is SGHTS and CDR2 YDEGEE. The CDR3 has 14 residues. With 4 bases removed from V and 3 bases from J, the gap between germline ends came to 11 bases. The CDR3 spells CASSLDRIGNTIYF. The CDR3, as DNA: TGTGCCAGCAGCCTCGACAGAATTGGAAACACCATATATTTT.

V gene TRBV7-8 combines with J gene TRBJ2-7, with TRBD1 matching 10 bases. V lost 0 bases, J lost 2 bases, and 4 bases stayed unmatched. CDR3 length: 16 residues. Germline V gene data show CDR1 as SGHVS and CDR2 as FQNEAQ. The CDR3 sequence is CASSLADRGYPYEQYF. The CDR3, as DNA: TGTGCCAGCAGCTTAGCGGACAGGGGGTATCCCTACGAGCAGTACTTC.

This sequence joins TRBV2 and TRBJ2-2; TRBD1 might be the D (6 bases). The CDR3 runs 13 residues. Trimming left V 2 bases short and J 6 bases short, with 7 bases between. Germline lookup yields CDR1 SNHLY and CDR2 FYNNEI. CDR3 coding DNA: TGTGCCAGCAGTGAACAGGGGTCCGGGGAGCTGTTTTTT. Amino acids: CASSEQGSGELFF.

The chain carries TRBV9 and TRBJ2-4, with 9 positions matching TRBD1. This CDR3 has 15 amino acids. The trim removed 3 bases at V and 8 bases at J, leaving 9 bases unmatched. Germline V gene data show CDR1 as SGDLS and CDR2 as YYNGEE. The CDR3 DNA reads as TGTGCCAGCAGCGCAGGGGACAGGGATGTGGACATTCAGTACTTC. As protein: CASSAGDRDVDIQYF.

The chain is built from TRBV5-1 and TRBJ1-4; D uncertain. Trimming cost V 4 bases and J 4 bases, with 14 bases left between them. The CDR3 totals 15 residues. Per the germline V gene, CDR1 is SGHRS and CDR2 is YFSETQ. The CDR3, as DNA: TGCGCCAGCAGCCTATCTACTGCCCTTAATGAAAAACTGTTTTTT. Its protein is CASSLSTALNEKLFF.

The chain is built from TRBV7-8 and TRBJ2-1, with 11 bases fitting TRBD2. The V gene's germline CDR1 is SGHVS and CDR2 FQNEAQ. V lost 3 bases, J lost 3 bases, and 1 base stayed unmatched. The CDR3 has 15 amino acids. CDR3 loop: CASSLGTSGYNEQFF. The CDR3 bases are TGTGCCAGCAGCTTGGGGACTAGCGGCTACAATGAGCAGTTCTTC. The full variable domain, its missing parts supplied by reference TRBV7-8 and TRBJ2-1, is GAGVSQSPRYKVAKRGQDVALRCDPISGHVSLFWYQQALGQGPEFLTYFQNEAQLDKSGLPSDRFFAERPEGSVSTLKIQRTQQEDSAVYLCASSLGTSGYNEQFFGPGTRLTVL.

This clone has just a few counts. The chain has TRBV7-3 and TRBJ1-2, with D possibly being TRBD1 (6 bases). The CDR3 loop spans 16 amino acids. CDR1 and CDR2 from the germline V gene are SGHTA and FQGTGA. V lost 0 bases, J lost 0 bases, and 11 bases lay in between. The DNA for the CDR3 is TGTGCCAGCAGCTTAACTGGGGACAATACTAACTATGGCTACACCTTC. It is translated as CASSLTGDNTNYGYTF.

The chain uses TRBV11-2 and TRBJ1-4; maybe TRBD1 (5 bases). The CDR3 is 19 residues long. Germline CDR1 and CDR2: SGHAT and FQNNGV. V lost 4 bases and J 0 bases, leaving 21 bases between the germline ends. For the CDR3, the DNA is TGTGCCAGCAGCTCAGGCAAACAGGAAAATTGGGCAACTAATGAAAAACTGTTTTTT. The encoded protein is CASSSGKQENWATNEKLFF.

V and J are TRBV5-1 and TRBJ2-3; 7 nucleotides align to TRBD2. The CDR3 length is 15 residues. CDR1 and CDR2 from the germline V gene are SGHRS and YFSETQ. J gave up 1 base and V 1 base, and 3 bases lay outside the gene matches. The CDR3 nucleotides are TGCGCCAGCAGCTTGCAGGGAGGGGGCACAGATACGCAGTATTTT. Its protein is CASSLQGGGTDTQYF.

The rearrangement joins TRBV1 to TRBJ2-1; the table calls TRBD1, which could not be checked here. TRBV1 is labeled a pseudogene. The CDR3 is 19 amino acids. This CDR3 reads CTSNETGDPPASSYNEQFF. Written as DNA, the CDR3 is TGCACCAGCAACGAGACAGGGGATCCTCCAGCCTCCTCCTACAATGAGCAGTTCTTC.

This chain links TRBV6-5 with TRBJ2-7, with TRBD1 matching over 9 bases. The CDR3 is 15 residues long. Germline CDR1 reads MNHEY; CDR2 reads SVGAGI. After removal of 4 bases from V and 1 base from J, the junction contained 5 bases not matched to a gene. For the CDR3, the DNA is TGTGCCAGCAGTTCAACCGGGACAGGGTCCTACGAGCAGTACTTC. It specifies CASSSTGTGSYEQYF.

The chain joins TRBV18 to TRBJ1-1, with a tentative D call TRBD1 (6 bases). The V end lost 6 bases, the J end lost 1 base, and 12 bases lay between the germline ends. The germline V gene encodes CDR1 KGHSH and CDR2 LQKENI. CDR3 size: 14 residues. DNA for the CDR3: TGTGCCAGCTCTTCAGGGGAGGGGAACACTGAAGCTTTCTTT. It codes for CASSSGEGNTEAFF.